A selection of T cell receptor beta chains follows, all from one sample in a study of cytomegalovirus exposure and HLA in healthy donors. Method: immunoSEQ multiplex PCR; TCRdb's copy keeps in-frame clones and lacks some. The data contain 200,000 or so clones, 82% of them singletons. Sample: PBMCs. The receptors derive from a boy between 2 and 10 years old in good health and CMV-seronegative. The CDR3 runs from the conserved cysteine through the conserved F or W. Each record gives: CDR3 protein, CDR3 DNA, D gene, J gene, V gene, clone size. A D gene is named only where the DNA matches it firmly. Clone size is shown for a subset of rows, as once, few, many or a class of expanded clone.

CASNLGGGNEKLFF	TGTGCCAGCAACCTGGGAGGGGGGAATGAAAAACTGTTTTTT	.	TRBJ1-4	TRBV7-2	.
CASRASSTTYNEQFF	TGTGCCAGCAGGGCCTCCTCAACTACCTACAATGAGCAGTTCTTC	.	TRBJ2-1	TRBV7-8	.
CASSQDPGGLGEQFF	TGTGCCAGCAGCCAGGATCCGGGGGGGCTTGGTGAGCAGTTCTTC	TRBD2	TRBJ2-1	TRBV5-4	.
CASRDSYTEAFF	TGTGCCAGCCGGGACAGTTACACTGAAGCTTTCTTT	TRBD1	TRBJ1-1	TRBV6-1	.
CATSVNVNEKLFF	TGTGCCACCAGCGTTAATGTGAATGAAAAACTGTTTTTT	.	TRBJ1-4	TRBV15	.
CASSFSIPGTDTQYF	TGCGCCAGCAGCTTCTCCATCCCAGGCACAGATACGCAGTATTTT	.	TRBJ2-3	TRBV5-1	.
CASSLVGVLNTEAFF	TGTGCCAGCAGCTTAGTAGGAGTTCTGAACACTGAAGCTTTCTTT	.	TRBJ1-1	TRBV7-2	.
CASSPPGNRAYGYTF	TGTGCCAGCAGCCCCCCAGGGAACAGGGCCTATGGCTACACCTTC	.	TRBJ1-2	TRBV5-6	.
CASNYLAGGNYGYTF	TGTGCCAGCAATTATTTGGCAGGGGGCAACTATGGCTACACCTTC	TRBD1	TRBJ1-2	TRBV2	.
CASRRGTGAADTQYF	TGTGCCAGCAGGAGAGGGACAGGGGCGGCAGATACGCAGTATTTT	TRBD1	TRBJ2-3	TRBV6-6	.
CSVGTGGLGRGYTF	TGCAGCGTTGGGACAGGGGGACTCGGTAGGGGCTACACCTTC	TRBD1	TRBJ1-2	TRBV29-1	.
CASSHGTSSTDTQYF	TGCGCCAGCAGCCACGGGACTAGCAGCACAGATACGCAGTATTTT	TRBD2	TRBJ2-3	TRBV4-3	once
CASSQSELAYSGNTIYF	TGTGCCAGCAGCCAAAGCGAGCTGGCCTACTCTGGAAACACCATATATTTT	.	TRBJ1-3	TRBV4-2	.
CASSLAGTGGSYEQYF	TGTGCCAGCAGCTTAGCCGGGACAGGGGGGAGCTACGAGCAGTACTTC	TRBD1	TRBJ2-7	TRBV13	.
CASSQDGTGEREQYF	TGTGCCAGCAGCCAAGACGGGACAGGGGAGCGCGAGCAGTACTTC	TRBD1	TRBJ2-7	TRBV4-2	.
CASSRGSGTMNTEAFF	TGCGCCAGCAGCCGAGGTTCCGGGACAATGAACACTGAAGCTTTCTTT	.	TRBJ1-1	TRBV4-1	.
CASSLGQSYEQYF	TGTGCCAGCAGCTTAGGACAGTCCTACGAGCAGTACTTC	.	TRBJ2-7	TRBV13	.
CASTTTGEDTQYF	TGCGCCAGCACCACAACAGGGGAAGATACGCAGTATTTT	TRBD1	TRBJ2-3	TRBV5-1	.
CASSPSARLAGTYEQYF	TGTGCCAGCTCACCGTCTGCGCGGCTAGCGGGGACCTACGAGCAGTACTTC	TRBD2	TRBJ2-7	TRBV18	.
CASSILGQRNSPLHF	TGTGCCAGTAGTATACTGGGACAGCGGAATTCACCCCTCCACTTT	TRBD1	TRBJ1-6	TRBV19	.
CASSPGDRENSPLHF	TGTGCCAGCAGCCCTGGGGACAGGGAGAATTCACCCCTCCACTTT	TRBD1	TRBJ1-6	TRBV7-2	.
CASSEGRGYEQYF	TGTGCCAGCAGTGAGGGCAGGGGGTACGAGCAGTACTTC	TRBD1	TRBJ2-7	TRBV25-1	.
CASSHQKEGTGELFF	TGCGCCAGCAGCCACCAGAAAGAGGGCACCGGGGAGCTGTTTTTT	.	TRBJ2-2	TRBV4-3	once
CASRDSSYNEQFF	TGCGCCAGCCGGGACTCCTCCTACAATGAGCAGTTCTTC	.	TRBJ2-1	TRBV5-1	.